One sample yielded the 27 T cell receptor beta chains listed below, sequenced in a study of T cell clusters in autoimmune cytopenias. TRB was amplified from roughly 250 ng of peripheral blood genomic DNA per sample. TRB was amplified by touch-down multiplex PCR, primer pools A and B combined. For each CDR3 protein, TCRdb gives one entry from its re-call of the multiplex PCR reads, without DNA. Its clone listing holds about 3,900 distinct CDR3 sequences. The sample comprised peripheral blood. These TCRs come from a human donor with an autoimmune cytopenia or autoimmune hepatitis (not recorded which).

CDR3 sequence: CSAPRTSGNEQFF. The chain uses TRBV20-1 and TRBJ2-1; the D call of TRBD2 rests on TCRdb alone, since no DNA is present to check it. The CDR3 covers 13 residues. Germline lookup yields CDR1 DFQATT and CDR2 SNEGSKA (reference sequence).

This rearrangement joins TRBV20-1 to TRBJ1-1; TCRdb selects TRBD1, and the lack of DNA leaves this call unchecked. Germline CDR1 and CDR2: DFQATT and SNEGSKA (reference sequence). This CDR3 spans 15 amino acids. The CDR3 loop is CSARVLGAQNTEAFF.

The chain carries TRBV27 and TRBJ1-1. CDR1 and CDR2 (germline): MNHEY, SMNVEV (reference sequence). The CDR3 covers 13 residues. The CDR3 is CASSFKGGTEAFF.

In terms of frequency, this clonotype is medium-sized. The V call is TRBV6-5, the J call TRBJ2-2; the D gene TCRdb calls, TRBD2, cannot be checked with no DNA. The CDR3 consists of 15 residues. Germline CDR1 and CDR2: MNHEY and SVGAGI. CDR3 loop: CASSAVGEGAGELFF.

This clonotype is classed as medium-sized by frequency. V is TRBV30 and J is TRBJ2-2; the TCRdb D gene call, TRBD1, has no DNA to confirm it. Germline values: CDR1 GTSNPN, CDR2 SVGIG (reference sequence). The CDR3 runs to 13 residues. CDR3 region: CAWKGGNTGELFF.

The genes are TRBV12-3 or TRBV12-4 and TRBJ2-2; TCRdb's assignment of TRBD1 cannot be checked, as there is no DNA. This CDR3 is built from 14 residues. The chain's CDR3 is CASSSYRGAGELFF.

The chain carries TRBV4-2 and TRBJ1-2; TCRdb names TRBD1, which stays unverified in the absence of DNA. Germline CDR1 and CDR2: LGHNA and YNFKEQ. This CDR3 is 16 amino acids long. CDR3 loop: CASSQPDRRVDYGYTF.

This chain links TRBV19 with TRBJ2-7; TCRdb lists TRBD1, though no DNA is available to test this call. Germline V CDR1 and CDR2: LNHDA, SQIVND (reference sequence). The CDR3 is 14 residues long. The CDR3 reads CASSSGGTAYEQYF.

The chain links TRBV12-3 or TRBV12-4 to TRBJ1-4; TCRdb indicates TRBD1, and absent DNA this call remains unverified. The CDR3 consists of 17 residues. This CDR3 reads CASSTRRDGATNEKLFF.

The rearrangement links TRBV27 to TRBJ1-5; lacking DNA, the TRBD1 call made by TCRdb goes unchecked. Germline V gene data show CDR1 as MNHEY and CDR2 as SMNVEV (reference sequence). The CDR3 consists of 13 residues. The CDR3 spells CASSQGSGQPQHF.

Frequency places this clonotype as medium-sized. This chain joins TRBV6-5 and TRBJ2-7; the D gene TCRdb calls, TRBD2, cannot be checked with no DNA. Germline CDR1 MNHEY, CDR2 SVGAGI. The CDR3 covers 15 residues. The CDR3 region is CASSRKREPSYEQYF.

This clonotype ranks as medium-sized (0.01 to 0.1%) in terms of frequency. This chain's CDR3 is CASSLEQEGDTQYF. The rearrangement joins TRBV5-4 to TRBJ2-3; as DNA is missing, the TRBD2 call by TCRdb cannot be tested. CDR1 SGHNT and CDR2 YYREEE come from the germline V gene (reference sequence). This CDR3 spans 14 amino acids.

The chain couples TRBV6-5 to TRBJ1-6. This CDR3 is 16 amino acids long. The germline CDR1 and CDR2 sequences are MNHEY and SVGAGI. CDR3 sequence reads: CASSLGPSPGISPLHF.

This chain uses TRBV11-1 with TRBJ2-3; absent DNA, TCRdb's TRBD1 call cannot be checked. Germline CDR1 reads SGHAT; CDR2 reads FQDESV (reference sequence). There are 18 residues in the CDR3. CDR3 residues: CASSPLQGAGPRTDTQYF. Variable domain in full (rest from reference TRBV11-1 and TRBJ2-3): EAEVAQSPRYKITEKSQAVAFWCDPISGHATLYWYRQILGQGPELLVQFQDESVVDDSQLPKDRFSAERLKGVDSTLKIQPAELGDSAMYLCASSPLQGAGPRTDTQYFGPGTRLTVL.

This clonotype is labeled medium-sized based on frequency. The rearrangement links TRBV29-1 to TRBJ2-2; no DNA is available, so the TRBD1 call from TCRdb remains unchecked. Germline assignment: CDR1 SQVTM and CDR2 ANQGSEA. The CDR3 has 14 residues. CDR3 residues: CSVRTGEGGGELFF.

By frequency, this clonotype registers medium-sized. The gene calls are TRBV6-5 and TRBJ2-3; without DNA, the TCRdb call of TRBD1 cannot be checked. Germline values: CDR1 MNHEY, CDR2 SVGAGI. The CDR3 spans 13 residues. This CDR3 reads CASSPSFPGAQYF.

This clonotype is deemed medium-sized (0.01 to 0.1%) by its frequency. The rearrangement joins TRBV30 to TRBJ1-4. From germline, CDR1 is GTSNPN and CDR2 SVGIG (reference sequence). The CDR3 is 13 amino acids. CDR3 sequence reads: CAWTGRFREKLFF.

This clonotype registers medium-sized by frequency. The chain carries TRBV30 and TRBJ1-2; TCRdb's D call of TRBD1 is untestable without DNA. The V gene's germline CDR1 is GTSNPN and CDR2 SVGIG (reference sequence). The CDR3 has 12 residues. The CDR3 spells CAWTRQTYGYTF. Full variable domain (remainder filled in from reference TRBV30 and TRBJ1-2): SQTIHQWPATLVQPVGSPLSLECTVEGTSNPNLYWYRQAAGRGLQLLFYSVGIGQISSEVPQNLSASRPQDRQFILSSKKLLLSDSGFYLCAWTRQTYGYTFGSGTRLTVV.

V usage is TRBV7-4 and J usage is TRBJ2-7; TCRdb's D gene call, TRBD2, goes unchecked for lack of DNA. The CDR3 length is 17 residues. The germline V gene encodes CDR1 SGHVT and CDR2 SQSDAQ. This CDR3 reads CASSPGLAGVVPYEQYF.

According to its frequency, this clonotype is medium-sized. V usage is TRBV19 and J usage is TRBJ1-5. The germline CDR1 and CDR2 sequences are LNHDA and SQIVND (reference sequence). The CDR3 consists of 13 residues. This CDR3 is CASSIGVSQPQHF.

This chain links TRBV6-2 or TRBV6-3 with TRBJ2-7; TCRdb reports TRBD1, a call that lacks DNA to check it against. The CDR3 covers 17 residues. CDR1 and CDR2 from the germline V gene are MNHEY and SVGEGT. The CDR3 is CASSYGGSRDPTYEQYF.

The chain recombines TRBV5-1 with TRBJ2-5. Germline assignment: CDR1 SGHRS and CDR2 YFSETQ. The CDR3 is made up of 12 amino acids. CDR3 amino acids: CASSLGMETQYF.

The V and J genes are TRBV30 and TRBJ1-4; TCRdb names TRBD1, which stays unverified in the absence of DNA. The CDR3 covers 14 residues. Germline V gene sequence: CDR1 GTSNPN, CDR2 SVGIG (reference sequence). CDR3 residues: CAWTPYIRDEKLFF.

The J gene is TRBJ1-2, the V gene TRBV27; TCRdb names TRBD1, which stays unverified in the absence of DNA. Germline-derived CDR1 and CDR2 are MNHEY and SMNVEV (reference sequence). CDR3 size: 16 residues. The chain's CDR3 is CASSLRGVTGVEGYTF.

The rearrangement joins TRBV30 to TRBJ2-5; checking the TCRdb D call of TRBD1 is not possible without DNA. CDR1 GTSNPN and CDR2 SVGIG come from the germline V gene (reference sequence). This CDR3 is 12 amino acids long. The CDR3 is CAWTPGSGTQYF.

The chain combines TRBV12-3 or TRBV12-4 with TRBJ1-1; TCRdb's D gene call, TRBD1, goes unchecked for lack of DNA. CDR3 length: 13 amino acids. The CDR3 spells CASSFQGNTEAFF.

Its frequency marks this clonotype as medium-sized (0.01 to 0.1%). The V and J genes are TRBV19 and TRBJ1-5. This CDR3 has 15 amino acids. Germline V CDR1 and CDR2: LNHDA, SQIVND (reference sequence). CDR3 loop: CASSIVGGGAGPQHF.